This T cell receptor (beta chain) derives from a study of T cell clones after liver transplantation. General observations from the study: Conclusions were preliminary, with small, heterogeneous patient groups.

As to this clone: Its target is not known.

Assay: immunoSEQ multiplex PCR; the TCRdb copy retains only in-frame clones and omits some. Of tens of thousands of clones listed, 60% to 75% are singletons. Unstimulated PBMCs were sorted into CD3+CD4+ and CD3+CD8+ populations. There are 14 residues in the CDR3. The germline V gene has CDR1 MDHEN and CDR2 SYDVKM. Deletions cut 1 base from V and 14 bases from J, with 20 bases between. The clonotype comes from a human patient who received a liver transplant. T cells may partly derive from the graft donor. This chain joins TRBV28 and TRBJ1-2; tentative D call: TRBD1 (5 bases). The sequences come from CD4+ T cells from blood, collected at the 22-month timepoint. In DNA form, the CDR3 reads TGTGCCAGCAGTTTATCTGGGGGATCGGTGGTAAGAACCTTC. As protein: CASSLSGGSVVRTF.